This passage covers 16 T cell receptor beta chains from one sample sequenced in a study of neurological immune-mediated disorders. MiXCR, run by TCRdb on the 5' RACE reads, gives a single entry per CDR3 protein. Of 77,000 or so distinct CDR3 sequences in the sample, approximately 9.4% were seen once. The sequenced sample consisted of PBMCs. These receptors all come from a man aged 45 to 65 in good health.

Ten or more counts support this clonotype. The genes are TRBV5-1 and TRBJ1-4, with TRBD1 matching 7 bases. The CDR3 contains 15 residues. The germline V gene has CDR1 SGHRS and CDR2 YFSETQ. The trim removed 4 bases at V and 4 bases at J, leaving 7 bases unmatched. The CDR3 DNA is TGCGCCAGCAGCAACCCGGGACAGAGTAATGAAAAACTGTTTTTT. Translation gives CASSNPGQSNEKLFF.

This clonotype was seen ten or more times. This rearrangement joins TRBV5-5 to TRBJ1-5; 9 positions agree with TRBD1. Looked up from germline, CDR1 is SGHKS and CDR2 is YYEKEE (reference sequence). This CDR3 contains 16 residues. The junction had 7 bases not matched to a gene; V was cut back by 4 bases and J by 2 bases. CDR3 in DNA: TGTGCCAGCAGCCCCGGCCGGGACAGGGGCAATCAGCCCCAGCATTTT. Its protein product is CASSPGRDRGNQPQHF.

This clonotype was observed many times. The J gene is TRBJ1-2, the V gene TRBV24-1, with 7 bases lining up with TRBD1. There are 15 residues in the CDR3. V shed 7 bases and J 5 bases; nucleotides not matched to a gene: 12. The germline V gene encodes CDR1 KGHDR and CDR2 SFDVKD. CDR3 loop: CATSSGQPLGYGYTF. The CDR3 nucleotides read TGTGCCACCAGCTCGGGACAGCCTCTGGGGTATGGCTACACCTTC.

In its sample, this clonotype was seen many times. The CDR3 coding sequence is TGTGCCAGCAGATGGGGGAGACATTGGAACACCGGGGAGCTGTTTTTT. Amino acids: CASRWGRHWNTGELFF. The V gene is TRBV2, the J gene TRBJ2-2; the D gene could be TRBD1 or TRBD2 (5 bases each). Germline CDR1 and CDR2: SNHLY and FYNNEI. This CDR3 spans 16 amino acids. Trimming removed 6 bases from V and 1 base from J, with 15 bases in between.

A note on this clonotype: A read error is possible here, since a much larger clone lies one base away. The J gene is TRBJ1-1, the V gene TRBV6-1; D ambiguous. Germline lookup yields CDR1 MNHNS and CDR2 SASEGT. The CDR3 runs to 13 residues. V was shortened by 7 bases and J by 5 bases, with 14 bases between the two germline ends. The CDR3 reads CASIVVWKTEAFF. For the CDR3, the DNA is TGTGCCAGCATTGTCGTATGGAAGACTGAAGCTTTCTTT.

This clonotype was counted at least ten times. The V and J genes are TRBV7-2 and TRBJ2-2, with 7 bases matching TRBD2. V trimming: 10 bases; J trimming: 5 bases; junction bases outside the gene matches: 13. This CDR3 comprises 15 residues. Germline loops: CDR1 SGHTA, CDR2 FQGNSA. CDR3 protein: CANSPPGLQTGELFF. DNA of the CDR3: TGTGCCAACAGTCCTCCGGGACTACAAACCGGGGAGCTGTTTTTT.

This clonotype has at least ten counts. V usage is TRBV7-2 and J usage is TRBJ2-7, with 10 bases matching TRBD2. The CDR3 extends over 16 amino acids. Germline V CDR1 and CDR2: SGHTA, FQGNSA. V trimming: 0 bases; J trimming: 4 bases; junction bases outside the gene matches: 6. The CDR3 region is CASSLALAGGRYEQYF. The CDR3 DNA reads as TGTGCCAGCAGCTTAGCCTTAGCGGGAGGAAGGTACGAGCAGTACTTC. The full variable domain, with the rest looked up from reference TRBV7-2 and TRBJ2-7, is GAGVSQSPSNKVTEKGKDVELRCDPISGHTALYWYRQSLGQGLEFLIYFQGNSAPDKSGLPSDRFSAERTGGSVSTLTIQRTQQEDSAVYLCASSLALAGGRYEQYFGPGTRLTVT.

This clonotype was observed at least ten times. The gene calls are TRBV4-1 and TRBJ2-4, with a weak D call TRBD1 (8 bases). Trimming left V 4 bases short and J 4 bases short, with 17 bases between. The CDR3 consists of 16 residues. Germline V gene data show CDR1 as MGHRA and CDR2 as YSYEKL. CDR3 nucleotides: TGCGCCAGCAGCCCCTTTGGACAGGGAGGGAAAAACATTCAGTACTTC. Its protein product is CASSPFGQGGKNIQYF.

This clonotype showed up many times. This CDR3 reads CASSLYRGEQFF. The CDR3, as DNA: TGTGCCAGCAGCTTGTATAGGGGTGAGCAGTTCTTC. The chain employs TRBV5-6 and TRBJ2-1; possibly TRBD1 for D (5 bases). Germline CDR1 is SGHDT and CDR2 is YYEEEE. V was trimmed by 1 base and J by 9 bases, leaving 8 bases between them. The length of the CDR3 is 12 residues.

In this sample, this clonotype turned up many times. The gene calls are TRBV20-1 and TRBJ2-3; TRBD2 agrees at 8 bases. CDR1 and CDR2 from the germline V gene are DFQATT and SNEGSKA (reference sequence). V shed 3 bases, J shed 5 bases, and the junction held 13 bases outside the gene matches. The CDR3 extends over 16 amino acids. Here the CDR3 reads CSASRISGGLLDTQYF. The CDR3 DNA sequence: TGCAGTGCTAGTCGTATCTCGGGGGGGCTGTTAGATACGCAGTATTTT.

This clonotype was detected many times. This chain uses TRBV6-5 with TRBJ2-7; 8 bases align to TRBD1. The CDR3 loop spans 14 amino acids. Germline V CDR1 and CDR2: MNHEY, SVGAGI. Trimming removed 6 bases from V and 3 bases from J; junction bases left unmatched: 7. The CDR3 DNA reads as TGTGCCAGCAGGACCGGGACAGGAGTCTACGAGCAGTACTTC. It specifies CASRTGTGVYEQYF.

This clonotype occurred many times. The rearrangement uses TRBV3-1 and TRBJ2-7; D is perhaps TRBD2 (5 bases). The CDR3 covers 15 residues. The V gene's germline CDR1 is LGHDT and CDR2 YNNKEL (reference sequence). V was trimmed by 2 bases and J by 1 base, leaving 12 bases between them. CDR3 protein: CASSQFEGSSYEQYF. The DNA for the CDR3 is TGTGCCAGCAGCCAATTTGAGGGAAGTTCCTACGAGCAGTACTTC.

This clonotype was found many times. CDR3 in amino acids: CSAGTTESSYEQYF. CDR3 sequence (DNA): TGCAGTGCGGGAACCACCGAAAGTTCGTACGAGCAGTACTTC. The chain has TRBV20-1 and TRBJ2-7; D not certain. Trimming took 6 bases from V and 4 from J, leaving 19 bases between them. The CDR3 is made up of 14 amino acids. Per the germline V gene, CDR1 is DFQATT and CDR2 is SNEGSKA (reference sequence).

This clonotype came up many times. V and J are TRBV15 and TRBJ2-7, with 9 positions matching TRBD1. Germline trimming cut 3 bases from V and 6 bases from J; bases unmatched to any gene: 12. Germline lookup yields CDR1 LNHNV and CDR2 YYDKDF (reference sequence). This CDR3 has 16 residues. The CDR3 here is CATSRFPRDRVVEQYF. CDR3 nucleotides: TGTGCCACCAGCAGGTTCCCTCGGGACAGGGTGGTCGAGCAGTACTTC.

This sequence joins TRBV10-1 and TRBJ2-1; tentatively, D is TRBD2 (6 bases). Trimming shortened V by 3 bases and J by 5 bases, and 8 bases separated the two germline ends. Germline CDR1 is WNHNN and CDR2 is SYGVQD (reference sequence). CDR3 length equals 13 residues. The chain's CDR3 is CASSEVADNEQFF. CDR3 nucleotide sequence: TGCGCCAGCAGTGAAGTAGCGGACAATGAGCAGTTCTTC.

The sample holds many counts of this clonotype. The V gene is TRBV20-1, the J gene TRBJ2-3; TRBD2 might be the D (7 bases). CDR3 length: 14 amino acids. The V end lost 7 bases, the J end lost 6 bases, and 20 bases lay between the germline ends. The V gene's germline CDR1 is DFQATT and CDR2 SNEGSKA (reference sequence). The CDR3 coding sequence is TGCAGTGTGGGGGGGCTAGCGGACCATGATACGCAGTATTTT. This sequence encodes CSVGGLADHDTQYF.